This T cell receptor (beta chain) was obtained from a study of human T cells and chemical hapten exposure (dated by TCRdb to the early 2020s). Regarding the research as a whole: For sensitization, 2% DPC in acetone was applied to a 2 cm by 2 cm area of upper inner arm skin. Libraries were combined into a pool for sequencing, and differences in TCR yield between samples came mainly from small differences in library volumes within the pool. This study followed changes in the peripheral blood TCR repertoire in vivo during primary and secondary sensitization of alopecia patients to the hapten diphenylcyclopropenone (DPC). The mostly female patient cohort included alopecia areata with under or over 50% scalp involvement, alopecia totalis and alopecia universalis. About 30 alopecia patients provided blood for TCR sequencing at one to four time points (pre-sensitization, 2, 6 and 24 weeks). Throughout the roughly 23-week study period, patients were also given weekly therapeutic DPC doses on the scalp. Blood samples were taken from patients before sensitization (week 0) and then at 2, 6 and about 24 weeks after DPC sensitization. Patch testing on the upper back used Finn chambers containing 0.01% DPC, with scoring done after 6 days according to International Contact Dermatitis Research Group standards.

This specimen's time point label, interpreted: patch test 3, about 24 weeks after DPC sensitization. The treatment or condition label for this specimen denotes: therapeutic diphenylcyclopropenone sensitization with weekly scalp DPC. At each patch-test visit, blood was drawn before the patch test was applied. To be eligible, patients had to be aged 18 to 70, diagnosed with alopecia and judged suitable for DPC therapy, while pregnant patients were excluded. Total RNA was extracted from unfractionated whole blood collected in Tempus Blood RNA tubes. The research as a whole found: Patch test score correlated positively with the number of PT1 expanded TCRs, reaching significance at thresholds 8, 16 and 32 but not at 4. All patients had alopecia, a presumed autoimmune disease, so their immune response might differ from that of healthy individuals. The number of TCRs above 1 in 1000 frequency did not change with DPC sensitization; there was no evidence of global repertoire structure alterations. Expanded TCRs formed significantly more large CDR3 similarity clusters than pre-sensitization or healthy control sets, consistent with antigen-driven responses. After repeated subsampling, the strength of the expansion versus patch-test correlation and the threshold at which it became significant changed.

The method was RACE. Sequencing relied on a NextSeq 500. During library preparation, unique molecular identifiers were attached to individual cDNA molecules so that TCRs could be counted quantitatively and reproducibly. Each blood RNA sample was used to sequence both TCR alpha and TCR beta chains. As for how the authors treated the data: A median of about 87,000 TCRs per sample was observed, with a range of about 23,224 to 700,000. The Decombinator software suite was used to annotate the V, J and CDR3 of the TCR reads. To make PS versus PT1 abundance plots, every sample was subsampled to the same number of TCRs (28,000). TCRs were defined as expanded if absent before sensitization and observed at least eight times at the 2-week time point. The public sequencing data were trimmed at Q25 with fastp and processed into clonotypes with MiXCR by TCRdb, which kept only in-frame beta chains. All rows with the same CDR3 protein become a single entry with the most common DNA and genes. TCRdb's processing, not the authors' own work, is the source of the V and J calls. In this sample the table shows about 120,000 distinct CDR3 sequences, roughly 12% of which occur a single time. Roughly 2.3% of the sample is held by the ten biggest clonotypes.

The cysteine opens and the phenylalanine closes a CDR3 of 17 amino acids. Just the 51-base CDR3 DNA is kept, in frame starting at base 1. CDR1 and CDR2, per the germline V gene, are LGHNA and YNFKEQ. Germline trimming amounts to 3 bases on V and 2 bases on J, with 11 as the count of junction bases outside the gene matches. The table lists this clonotype with many counts. The clone's antigen remains unknown. No clone much larger than this one lies a single base away; base qualities are absent. This clonotype was sampled from a woman between 50 and 59 years old with alopecia areata. Some clones in this sample may be carry-over from other donors' samples. Recombination connected TRBV4-2 to TRBJ2-3, and 7 bases in between align with TRBD2. Sequencing used whole blood, obtained in connection with sensitization to the hapten diphenylcyclopropenone (DPC). CDR3 loop: CASSQSGTGGFTDTQYF. The DNA is as follows: TGTGCCAGCAGCCAGTCCGGAACGGGAGGATTCACAGATACGCAGTATTTT.